This TCR beta chain stems from a study of OX40 agonist ivuxolimab in advanced cancers. Notes on the research overall: Ivuxolimab was an agonistic, fully human IgG2 monoclonal antibody directed against OX40 (CD134), a costimulatory receptor. Intravenous ivuxolimab was administered to patients every 2 weeks at six dose levels: 0.01, 0.1, 0.3, 1.5, 3 and 10 mg/kg. Of the roughly 52 patients in dose escalation, 19 had hepatocellular carcinoma, roughly 15 had melanoma, 9 had renal cell carcinoma and 9 had head and neck cancer. A male proportion of roughly 80% and a mean age of about 60 years, ranging from roughly 20 to 80, were recorded for the dose-escalation cohort. Patients were allowed to have had prior anti-PD-1, anti-PD-L1 or anti-CTLA-4 therapy, and around 43% of the dose-escalation patients had been treated with checkpoint inhibitors. Partial responses were achieved by three dose-escalation patients, of whom one had hepatocellular carcinoma and two had cutaneous melanoma. Peripheral TCRbeta sequencing was intended to test whether TCR sequence diversity was altered and clonal T-cell expansion was caused by ivuxolimab. The paper reports the monotherapy dose-escalation portion (N of about 52 patients) of the phase I ivuxolimab trial.

Regarding this clone: Its antigen specificity is not known. The input lacks base qualities; no much larger clone sits a single base away.

Patients with autoimmune disease history or receiving systemic immunosuppression were excluded from the trial. Peripheral blood for TCR sequencing was collected from all dose cohorts at baseline, on cycle 4 day 1, and on cycle 7 day 1. The samples were taken from a phase I, first-in-human, multicenter, open-label dose-escalation trial of ivuxolimab. Adults with locally advanced or metastatic melanoma, renal cell carcinoma, hepatocellular carcinoma or head and neck squamous cell carcinoma were enrolled in the trial. Before TCR sequencing, CD4+ and CD8+ T cells were separately sorted from peripheral blood. To sequence the TCRbeta CDR3 region, genomic DNA was isolated from the sorted cells. TCRbeta CDR3 regions were sequenced using the immunoSEQ Assay. Held by TCRdb, this immuneACCESS table contains in-frame sequences only and omits some clones. Under half of the omission traces to an unresolved V gene where checked; the cause of the rest is unknown. Here the sample has tens of thousands of clones; approximately 93% occur a single time. The ten largest clones take up over 10% of the sample.

The study at large found these results: Low levels of normalized T-cell clonal expansion were also seen in some patients who did not respond. In the 0.1-3.0 mg/kg groups, partial responders had among the lowest normalized peripheral clonal expansion, particularly in CD8+ T cells. After ivuxolimab, more expanded clones were found on average in CD8+ T cells than in CD4+ T cells. Antigen specificity was not determined for the clonally expanded peripheral T cells. At doses of 0.1 to 3.0 mg/kg, clonal expansion of both CD4+ and CD8+ blood T cells was observed from baseline to week 6.

Its CDR3 holds 16 amino acids, cysteine through phenylalanine. The entry retains the CDR3 DNA only, 48 bases that are in frame from base 1. V is trimmed back by 2 bases and J by 7 bases, and the junction contains 10 bases that no gene match accounts for. For CDR1 and CDR2, the germline V gene (reference sequence) lists SGHNT and YYREEE. The sample consisted of CD4+ or CD8+ T cells sorted from blood, taken in a trial of the OX40 agonist ivuxolimab. The source of this sequence is an adult with an advanced solid tumor such as melanoma, head and neck, liver or kidney cancer. The sequence joins TRBV5-4 to TRBJ2-5; TRBD2 agrees with 11 junctional bases. The bases read TGTGCCAGCAGCTTTCTAGCGGGGGGCCGGCGGGGGACCCAGTACTTC. Protein translation: CASSFLAGGRRGTQYF.